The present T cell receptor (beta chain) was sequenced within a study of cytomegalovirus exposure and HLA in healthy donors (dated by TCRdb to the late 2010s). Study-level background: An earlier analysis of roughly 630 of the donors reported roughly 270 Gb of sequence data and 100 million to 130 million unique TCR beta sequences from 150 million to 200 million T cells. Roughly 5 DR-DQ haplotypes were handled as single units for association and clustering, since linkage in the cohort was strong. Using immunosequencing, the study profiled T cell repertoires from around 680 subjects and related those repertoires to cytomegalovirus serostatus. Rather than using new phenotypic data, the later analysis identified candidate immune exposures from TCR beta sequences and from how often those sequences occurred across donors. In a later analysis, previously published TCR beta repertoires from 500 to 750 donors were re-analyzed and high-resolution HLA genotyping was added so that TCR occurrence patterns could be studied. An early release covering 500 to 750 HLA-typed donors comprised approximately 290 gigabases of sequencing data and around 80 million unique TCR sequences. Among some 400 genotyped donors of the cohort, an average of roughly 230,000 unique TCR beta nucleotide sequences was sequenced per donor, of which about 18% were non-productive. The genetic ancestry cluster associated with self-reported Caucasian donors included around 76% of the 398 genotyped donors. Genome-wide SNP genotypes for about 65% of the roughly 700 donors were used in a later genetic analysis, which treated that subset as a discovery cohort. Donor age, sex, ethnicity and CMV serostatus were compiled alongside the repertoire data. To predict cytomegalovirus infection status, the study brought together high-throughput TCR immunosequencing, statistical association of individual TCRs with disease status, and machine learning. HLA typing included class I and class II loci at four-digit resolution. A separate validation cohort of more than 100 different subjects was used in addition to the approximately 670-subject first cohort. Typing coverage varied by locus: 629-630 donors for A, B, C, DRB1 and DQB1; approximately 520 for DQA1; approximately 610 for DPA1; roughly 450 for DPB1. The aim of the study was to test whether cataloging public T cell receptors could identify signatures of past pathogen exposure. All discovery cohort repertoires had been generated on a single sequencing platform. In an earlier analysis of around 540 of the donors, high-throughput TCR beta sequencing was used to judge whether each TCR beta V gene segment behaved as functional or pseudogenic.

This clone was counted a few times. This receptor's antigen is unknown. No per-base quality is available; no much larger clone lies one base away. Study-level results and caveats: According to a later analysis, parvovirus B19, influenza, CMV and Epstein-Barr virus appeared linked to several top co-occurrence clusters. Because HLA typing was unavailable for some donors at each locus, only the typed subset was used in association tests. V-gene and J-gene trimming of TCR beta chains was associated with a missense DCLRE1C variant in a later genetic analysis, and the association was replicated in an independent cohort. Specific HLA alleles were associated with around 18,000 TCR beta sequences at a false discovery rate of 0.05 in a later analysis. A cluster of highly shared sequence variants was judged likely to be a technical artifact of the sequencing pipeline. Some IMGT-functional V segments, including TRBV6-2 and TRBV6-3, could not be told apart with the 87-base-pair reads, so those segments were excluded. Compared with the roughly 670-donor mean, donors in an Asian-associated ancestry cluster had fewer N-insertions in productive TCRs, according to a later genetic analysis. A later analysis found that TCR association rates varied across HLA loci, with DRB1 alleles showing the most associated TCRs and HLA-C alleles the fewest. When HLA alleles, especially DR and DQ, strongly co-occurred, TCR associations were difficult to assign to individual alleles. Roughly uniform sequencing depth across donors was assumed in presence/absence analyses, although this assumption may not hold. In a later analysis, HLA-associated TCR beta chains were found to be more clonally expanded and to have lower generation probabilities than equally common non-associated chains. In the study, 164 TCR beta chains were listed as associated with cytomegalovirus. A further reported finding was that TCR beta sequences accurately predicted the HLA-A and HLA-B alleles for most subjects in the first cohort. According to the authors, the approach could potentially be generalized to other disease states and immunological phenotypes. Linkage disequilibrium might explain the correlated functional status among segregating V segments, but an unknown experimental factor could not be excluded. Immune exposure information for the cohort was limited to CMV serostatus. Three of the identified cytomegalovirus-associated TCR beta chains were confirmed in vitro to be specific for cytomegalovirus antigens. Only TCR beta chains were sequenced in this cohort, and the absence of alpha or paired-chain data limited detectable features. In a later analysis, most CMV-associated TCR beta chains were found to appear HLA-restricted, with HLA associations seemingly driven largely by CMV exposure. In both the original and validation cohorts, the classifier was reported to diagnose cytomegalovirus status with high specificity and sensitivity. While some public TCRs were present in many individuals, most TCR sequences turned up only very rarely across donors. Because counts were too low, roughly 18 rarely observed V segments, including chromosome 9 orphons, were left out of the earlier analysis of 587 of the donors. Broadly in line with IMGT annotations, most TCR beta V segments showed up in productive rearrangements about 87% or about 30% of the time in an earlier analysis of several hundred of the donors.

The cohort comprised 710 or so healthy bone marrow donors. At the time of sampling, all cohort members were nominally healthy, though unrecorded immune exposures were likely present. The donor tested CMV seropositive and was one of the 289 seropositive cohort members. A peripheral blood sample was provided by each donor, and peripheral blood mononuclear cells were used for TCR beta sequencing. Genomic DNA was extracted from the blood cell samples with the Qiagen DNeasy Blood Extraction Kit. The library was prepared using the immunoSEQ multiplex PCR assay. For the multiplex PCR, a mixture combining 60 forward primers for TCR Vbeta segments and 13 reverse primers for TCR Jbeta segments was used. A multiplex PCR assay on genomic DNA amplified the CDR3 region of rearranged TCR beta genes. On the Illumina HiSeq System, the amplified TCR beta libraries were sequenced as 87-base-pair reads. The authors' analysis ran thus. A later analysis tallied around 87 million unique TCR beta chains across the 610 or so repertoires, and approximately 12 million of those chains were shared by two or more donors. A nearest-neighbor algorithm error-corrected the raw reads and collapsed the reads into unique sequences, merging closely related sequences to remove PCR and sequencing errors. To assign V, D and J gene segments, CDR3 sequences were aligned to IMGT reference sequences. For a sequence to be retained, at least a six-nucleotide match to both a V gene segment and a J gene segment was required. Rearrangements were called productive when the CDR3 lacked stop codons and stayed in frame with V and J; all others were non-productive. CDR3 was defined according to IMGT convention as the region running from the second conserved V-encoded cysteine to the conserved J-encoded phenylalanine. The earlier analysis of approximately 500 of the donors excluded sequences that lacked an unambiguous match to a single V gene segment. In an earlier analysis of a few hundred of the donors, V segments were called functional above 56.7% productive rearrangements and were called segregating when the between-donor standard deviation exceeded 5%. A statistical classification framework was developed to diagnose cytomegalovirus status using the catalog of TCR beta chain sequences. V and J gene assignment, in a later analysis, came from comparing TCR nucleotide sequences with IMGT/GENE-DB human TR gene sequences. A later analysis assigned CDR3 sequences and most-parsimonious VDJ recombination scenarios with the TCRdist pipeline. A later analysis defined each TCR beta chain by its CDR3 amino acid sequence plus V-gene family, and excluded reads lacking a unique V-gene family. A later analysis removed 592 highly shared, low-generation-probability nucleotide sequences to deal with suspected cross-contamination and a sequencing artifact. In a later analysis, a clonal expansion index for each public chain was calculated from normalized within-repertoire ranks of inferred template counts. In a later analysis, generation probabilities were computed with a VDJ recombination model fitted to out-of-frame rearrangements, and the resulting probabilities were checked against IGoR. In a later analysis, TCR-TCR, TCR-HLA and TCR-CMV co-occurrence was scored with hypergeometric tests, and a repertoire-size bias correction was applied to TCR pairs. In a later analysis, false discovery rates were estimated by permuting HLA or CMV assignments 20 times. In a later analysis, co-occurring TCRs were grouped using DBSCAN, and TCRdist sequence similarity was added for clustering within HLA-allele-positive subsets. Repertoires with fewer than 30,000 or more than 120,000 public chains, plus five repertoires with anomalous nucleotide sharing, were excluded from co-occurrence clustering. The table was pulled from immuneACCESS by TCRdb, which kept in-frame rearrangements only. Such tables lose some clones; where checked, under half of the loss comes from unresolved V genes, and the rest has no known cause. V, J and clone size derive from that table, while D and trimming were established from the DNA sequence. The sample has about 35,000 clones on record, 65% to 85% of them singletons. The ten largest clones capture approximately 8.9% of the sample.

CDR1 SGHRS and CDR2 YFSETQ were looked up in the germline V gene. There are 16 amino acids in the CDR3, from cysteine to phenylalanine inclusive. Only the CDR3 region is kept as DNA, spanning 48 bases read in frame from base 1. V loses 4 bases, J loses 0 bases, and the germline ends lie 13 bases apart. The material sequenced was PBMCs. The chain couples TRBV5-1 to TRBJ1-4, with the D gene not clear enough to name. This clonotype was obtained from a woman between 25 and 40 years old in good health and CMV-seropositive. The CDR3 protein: CASSGYAGATNEKLFF. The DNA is TGCGCCAGCAGCGGGTACGCGGGTGCAACTAATGAAAAACTGTTTTTT. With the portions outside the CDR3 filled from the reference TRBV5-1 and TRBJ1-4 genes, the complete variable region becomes KAGVTQTPRYLIKTRGQQVTLSCSPISGHRSVSWYQQTPGQGLQFLFEYFSETQRNKGNFPGRFSGRQFSNSRSEMNVSTLELGDSALYLCASSGYAGATNEKLFFGSGTQLSVL.